These 23 T cell receptor beta chains came from one sample sequenced in a study of OX40 agonist ivuxolimab in advanced cancers. Clones were read by immunoSEQ multiplex PCR, and TCRdb kept only the in-frame ones, dropping some. The sample yields about 86,000 clones, roughly nine tenths seen once. Sequencing was performed on CD4+ or CD8+ T cells sorted from blood, taken in a trial of the OX40 agonist ivuxolimab. These receptors came from an adult with an advanced solid tumor such as melanoma, head and neck, liver or kidney cancer.

V is TRBV7-8 and J is TRBJ2-7; D is unresolved. The CDR3 is made up of 16 amino acids. Germline CDR1 reads SGHVS; CDR2 reads FQNEAQ. The V end was cut by 1 base, the J end by 7 bases, with 20 bases between. The CDR3 coding sequence is TGTGCCAGCAGCTTAGTCCTCGGCACAAGACGATTAGAGCAGTACTTC. Protein product: CASSLVLGTRRLEQYF.

This chain connects TRBV4-1 to TRBJ2-3; TRBD2 agrees at 10 bases. The length of the CDR3 is 19 residues. Germline values: CDR1 MGHRA, CDR2 YSYEKL. Germline trimming cut 0 bases from V and 4 bases from J; bases unmatched to any gene: 13. The CDR3 loop is CASSQDGTSGNAVPDTQYF. The CDR3 nucleotides are TGCGCCAGCAGCCAAGATGGAACTAGCGGGAACGCGGTCCCAGATACGCAGTATTTT.

A single count supports this clone. The chain carries TRBV2 and TRBJ1-1; D gene ambiguous. V was cut by 5 bases and J by 11 bases, with 12 bases left in between. The CDR3 is 11 residues long. Germline V gene lookup returns CDR1 SNHLY and CDR2 FYNNEI. The CDR3 DNA reads as TGTGCCAGCAGTACTCTGGGTATGGCTTTCTTT. Its translation is CASSTLGMAFF.

This clone is a singleton in its sample. V gene TRBV9 combines with J gene TRBJ2-7; D is unresolved. Per the germline V gene, CDR1 is SGDLS and CDR2 is YYNGEE. V lost 0 bases to trimming and J lost 0 bases, with 7 bases between them. The CDR3 is 14 residues long. CDR3 sequence (DNA): TGTGCCAGCAGCGTAGATAGGAGCTCCTACGAGCAGTACTTC. Translation: CASSVDRSSYEQYF.

This chain links TRBV10-2 with TRBJ2-7; D not certain. CDR3 length: 15 amino acids. The V gene lost 2 bases and the J gene lost 3 bases, with 14 bases spanning the gap. Germline CDR1 and CDR2: WSHSY and SAAADI. The CDR3 here is CASSEGERKLYEQYF. The CDR3 DNA is TGCGCCAGCAGTGAGGGCGAACGCAAGCTCTACGAGCAGTACTTC.

V usage is TRBV9 and J usage is TRBJ2-1; D may be TRBD1 or TRBD2 (5 bases each). Trimming stripped 4 bases from V and 0 bases from J, with 14 bases between. Germline CDR1 SGDLS, CDR2 YYNGEE. CDR3 size: 16 residues. CDR3 protein: CASSTTGATSYNEQFF. CDR3 DNA: TGTGCCAGCAGCACTACCGGGGCTACCTCCTACAATGAGCAGTTCTTC.

This clone was seen once. V and J are TRBV10-2 and TRBJ2-7; 12 bases line up with TRBD1. V trimming: 5 bases; J trimming: 2 bases; junction bases outside the gene matches: 4. Germline CDR1 and CDR2: WSHSY and SAAADI. The CDR3 runs 15 residues. This CDR3 reads CASSLGQGAPYEQYF. For the CDR3, the DNA is TGCGCCAGCAGTTTGGGACAGGGGGCTCCCTACGAGCAGTACTTC.

The V gene is TRBV6-1, the J gene TRBJ1-5; 7 bases line up with TRBD1. Germline V CDR1 and CDR2: MNHNS, SASEGT. Unmatched junction bases numbered 4, after V lost 4 bases and J lost 4 bases. The CDR3 is 14 residues long. CDR3 in DNA: TGTGCCAGCAGTGTGGGACAGCTAAATCAGCCCCAGCATTTT. Protein sequence: CASSVGQLNQPQHF.

The rearrangement joins TRBV6-5 to TRBJ1-3; no reliable D call. Trimming shortened V by 8 bases and J by 4 bases, and 9 bases separated the two germline ends. This CDR3 contains 12 residues. Germline-derived CDR1 and CDR2 are MNHEY and SVGAGI. The CDR3 DNA sequence: TGTGCCAGCGGCAGCAGGGGAAACACCATATATTTT. It codes for CASGSRGNTIYF.

The rearrangement joins TRBV19 to TRBJ1-1; the D is unclear. The CDR3 covers 16 residues. Germline loops: CDR1 LNHDA, CDR2 SQIVND (reference sequence). V lost 3 bases to trimming and J lost 2 bases, with 16 bases between them. CDR3 nucleotide sequence: TGTGCCAGTAGTATGTTGGGCCTTGATTCTAACACTGAAGCTTTCTTT. This sequence encodes CASSMLGLDSNTEAFF.

The chain employs TRBV19 and TRBJ1-2; D possibly corresponds to TRBD1 (5 bases). Looked up from germline, CDR1 is LNHDA and CDR2 is SQIVND (reference sequence). The CDR3 sequence is 14 residues long. The V gene lost 4 bases and the J gene lost 4 bases, with 13 bases spanning the gap. The CDR3 sequence: CASSSRQKLYGYTF. The CDR3, as DNA: TGTGCCAGTAGTAGCCGACAGAAACTCTATGGCTACACCTTC.

The V call is TRBV7-9, the J call TRBJ2-1; TRBD2 matches 13 bases. CDR1 is SEHNR and CDR2 is FQNEAQ in the germline V gene (reference sequence). This CDR3 is built from 15 residues. J lost 9 bases, V lost 6 bases, and 8 bases had no gene match. This CDR3 reads CASSPLAGGPGEQFF. CDR3 DNA: TGTGCCAGCAGTCCACTAGCGGGAGGGCCCGGTGAGCAGTTCTTC. Combining the CDR3 with reference TRBV7-9 and TRBJ2-1 gives the whole variable domain DTGVSQNPRHKITKRGQNVTFRCDPISEHNRLYWYRQTLGQGPEFLTYFQNEAQLEKSRLLSDRFSAERPKGSFSTLEIQRTEQGDSAMYLCASSPLAGGPGEQFFGPGTRLTVL.

V usage is TRBV6-1 and J usage is TRBJ2-1, with unresolved D. Germline V gene sequence: CDR1 MNHNS, CDR2 SASEGT. The CDR3 consists of 12 residues. V lost 1 base to trimming and J lost 6 bases, with 4 bases between them. The CDR3 sequence is CASSEVFNEQFF. The DNA of the CDR3 is TGTGCCAGCAGTGAAGTCTTCAATGAGCAGTTCTTC.

The chain is built from TRBV29-1 and TRBJ2-1; D remains ambiguous. Trimming pared 8 bases from V and 7 bases from J, leaving 18 bases between. The CDR3 runs 13 residues. In germline, CDR1 is SQVTM, CDR2 ANQGSEA. In nucleotides, the CDR3 is TGCAGCTCGACCAACAGCGCCGGTAATGAGCAGTTCTTC. Amino acid sequence: CSSTNSAGNEQFF.

This chain joins TRBV27 and TRBJ1-1; no firm D call. The CDR3 is 14 residues long. V dropped 6 bases and J dropped 0 bases, with 11 bases sitting between them. Germline CDR1 MNHEY, CDR2 SMNVEV (reference sequence). The CDR3 loop reads CASSPVTMNTEAFF. Here the CDR3 DNA reads TGTGCCAGCAGCCCCGTTACCATGAACACTGAAGCTTTCTTT.

This clone was observed a single time. The chain employs TRBV19 and TRBJ1-1; 8 nucleotides align to TRBD1. Looked up from germline, CDR1 is LNHDA and CDR2 is SQIVND (reference sequence). The CDR3 is 14 amino acids. V shed 4 bases, J shed 4 bases, and the junction held 5 bases outside the gene matches. CDR3 DNA sequence: TGTGCCAGTAGTACCGACAGGGGAGCCACTGAAGCTTTCTTT. Translation gives CASSTDRGATEAFF.

This clone was seen a single time. The V and J genes are TRBV11-1 and TRBJ2-5; a weak D match, TRBD2 (6 bases). The germline CDR1 and CDR2 sequences are SGHAT and FQDESV (reference sequence). V lost 3 bases to trimming and J lost 5 bases, with 10 bases between them. The CDR3 contains 13 residues. As DNA, the CDR3 is TGTGCCAGCAGCTTTGGGGGGTCGGAGACCCAGTACTTC. Encoded protein: CASSFGGSETQYF. Together with reference TRBV11-1 and TRBJ2-5, the CDR3 gives the full variable domain: EAEVAQSPRYKITEKSQAVAFWCDPISGHATLYWYRQILGQGPELLVQFQDESVVDDSQLPKDRFSAERLKGVDSTLKIQPAELGDSAMYLCASSFGGSETQYFGPGTRLLVL.

V usage is TRBV28 and J usage is TRBJ2-7, with D unclear. CDR1 and CDR2 from the germline V gene are MDHEN and SYDVKM. Deletions cut 9 bases from V and 3 bases from J, with 12 bases between. This CDR3 has 12 residues. Written as DNA, the CDR3 is TGTGCCAGTACCCCGAGTATCTACGAGCAGTACTTC. It encodes CASTPSIYEQYF.

The gene calls are TRBV7-6 and TRBJ1-5; tentatively, D is TRBD1 (5 bases). Per germline, CDR1 SGHVS and CDR2 FNYEAQ. The CDR3 covers 16 residues. Trimming pared 1 base from V and 2 bases from J, leaving 12 bases between. The CDR3 is CASSLGGVVGNQPQHF. CDR3 in DNA: TGTGCCAGCAGCTTAGGGGGGGTGGTGGGCAATCAGCCCCAGCATTTT. Full variable domain (outside the CDR3, taken from reference TRBV7-6 and TRBJ1-5): GAGVSQSPRYKVTKRGQDVALRCDPISGHVSLYWYRQALGQGPEFLTYFNYEAQQDKSGLPNDRFSAERPEGSISTLTIQRTEQRDSAMYRCASSLGGVVGNQPQHFGDGTRLSIL.

The chain links TRBV29-1 to TRBJ2-4, with 10 bases identical to TRBD1. Unmatched junction bases numbered 5, after V lost 7 bases and J lost 8 bases. Looked up from germline, CDR1 is SQVTM and CDR2 is ANQGSEA. The CDR3 has 12 residues. The CDR3 nucleotides read TGCAGCGCGGGACAGGGGAATGACATTCAGTACTTC. Encoded protein: CSAGQGNDIQYF.

The chain carries TRBV6-5 and TRBJ2-7; D might be TRBD1 (5 bases). Germline values: CDR1 MNHEY, CDR2 SVGAGI. The CDR3 runs to 13 residues. Trimming cost V 7 bases and J 4 bases, with 14 bases left between them. This chain's CDR3 is CASIFRPGYEQYF. In DNA form, the CDR3 reads TGTGCCAGCATCTTCAGACCAGGGTACGAGCAGTACTTC.

The chain links TRBV19 to TRBJ2-3; D gene unclear. V lost 5 bases and J 2 bases, leaving 11 bases between the germline ends. The CDR3 covers 14 residues. Germline values: CDR1 LNHDA, CDR2 SQIVND (reference sequence). CDR3 coding DNA: TGTGCCAGTAGTTCCAGAATAAACACAGATACGCAGTATTTT. It is translated as CASSSRINTDTQYF.

The chain is built from TRBV27 and TRBJ1-4; D may be TRBD1 (6 bases). CDR3 length: 15 amino acids. The germline V gene encodes CDR1 MNHEY and CDR2 SMNVEV (reference sequence). The ends were cut back, 6 bases at V and 7 bases at J, with 18 bases in the middle. Written as DNA, the CDR3 is TGTGCCAGCAGATTTACCCAGGGGTTGGGTGAAAAACTGTTTTTT. This codes for CASRFTQGLGEKLFF.